The 18 T cell receptor beta chains below come from one sample, sequenced in a study of regulatory T cells in long-lasting Graves disease. CDR3 regions were amplified by Arm-PCR using iRepertoire HTBI primers to build TCR beta libraries. Each CDR3 protein is one row after TCRdb ran MiXCR on the multiplex PCR reads. This table has about 470,000 distinct CDR3 sequences, around 21% appearing once. The time point here: persistent/refractory GD, antithyroid drugs over 5 years with positive TRAb. Extracted RNA from PBMCs served as the source of the TCR library. The sample in question was peripheral blood mononuclear cells (PBMCs), obtained when the disease was refractory, from a patient treated with antithyroid drugs. These receptors all come from a female donor with Graves disease.

This rearrangement joins TRBV30 to TRBJ2-7, with 10 bases that match TRBD1. The CDR3 has 12 residues. Germline CDR1 GTSNPN, CDR2 SVGIG (reference sequence). The V gene end was trimmed by 5 bases and the J gene end by 5 bases; junction bases not matched to a gene: 3. CDR3 loop: CAWGTGENEQYF. The CDR3 DNA follows: TGTGCCTGGGGGACAGGGGAAAACGAGCAGTACTTC.

A word on this clonotype: No conserved phenylalanine or tryptophan is present at the end of the CDR3, so a read error is the likely explanation. The chain employs TRBV5-6 and TRBJ2-4; no firm D call. The CDR3 consists of 13 residues. V was pared by 0 bases and J by 8 bases, with 9 bases between. Germline-derived CDR1 and CDR2 are SGHDT and YYEEEE. For the CDR3, the DNA is TGTGCCAGCAGCTTGGGGCGCAAGGACATTCAGTACCTC. Its protein is CASSLGRKDIQYL.

This clonotype was counted between two and nine times. V usage is TRBV13 and J usage is TRBJ2-7; the D is unclear. The germline V gene encodes CDR1 PRHDT and CDR2 FYEKMQ (reference sequence). V was pared by 3 bases and J by 0 bases, with 9 bases between. The CDR3 consists of 14 residues. This CDR3 reads CASSLSANSYEQYF. For the CDR3, the DNA is TGTGCCAGCAGCTTGAGCGCTAACTCCTACGAGCAGTACTTC.

This chain links TRBV7-8 with TRBJ2-4, with 9 nucleotides matching TRBD2. J gave up 7 bases and V 4 bases, and 20 bases lay outside the gene matches. Per germline, CDR1 SGHVS and CDR2 FQNEAQ. The CDR3 has 19 amino acids. CDR3 protein: CASSSTRIGSSGSLNIQYF. In DNA, the CDR3 is TGTGCCAGCAGCTCGACCCGGATTGGGAGTAGCGGGAGCCTGAACATTCAGTACTTC.

The chain has TRBV2 and TRBJ2-3, with a possible D match to TRBD1 (6 bases). V was shortened by 7 bases and J by 0 bases, with 14 bases between the two germline ends. In germline, CDR1 is SNHLY, CDR2 FYNNEI. The CDR3 length is 15 residues. The CDR3 DNA reads as TGTGCCAGCATCGACAGGACAACTAGCACAGATACGCAGTATTTT. This codes for CASIDRTTSTDTQYF.

This clonotype was detected only a few times. V gene TRBV6-5 combines with J gene TRBJ1-4; perhaps TRBD1 as D (5 bases). Trimming stripped 2 bases from V and 4 bases from J, with 11 bases between. In germline, CDR1 is MNHEY, CDR2 SVGAGI. This CDR3 contains 15 residues. CDR3: CASSYVGTVNEKLFF. The DNA for the CDR3 is TGTGCCAGCAGTTACGTCGGGACGGTTAATGAAAAACTGTTTTTT.

This clonotype was picked up many times. An end of the junction does not agree with germline; a read error may underlie this. In DNA form, the CDR3 reads TGTGCCAGCAGAGAAGTTTCTTCCGAGCAGTACTTC. Its translation is CASREVSSEQYF. V gene TRBV6-1 combines with J gene TRBJ2-7; the D is unclear. The CDR3 is 12 residues long. The V gene's germline CDR1 is MNHNS and CDR2 SASEGT.

This clonotype was recorded many times. CDR3 amino acids: CASSDHSGELFF. The CDR3 bases are TGTGCCAGCAGCGATCACTCCGGGGAGCTGTTTTTT. V gene TRBV7-3 combines with J gene TRBJ2-2; no clear D gene. Germline V gene sequence: CDR1 SGHTA, CDR2 FQGTGA. V lost 5 bases and J 6 bases, leaving 7 bases between the germline ends. This CDR3 spans 12 amino acids.

This clonotype occurred many times. The genes are TRBV6-2 or TRBV6-3 and TRBJ1-4; D remains unclear. The V gene lost 4 bases and the J gene lost 0 bases, with 9 bases spanning the gap. Per the germline V gene, CDR1 is MNHEY and CDR2 is SVGEGT. CDR3 size: 15 residues. The CDR3 nucleotides are TGTGCCAGCAGTTTAAACGGAGCAACTAATGAAAAACTGTTTTTT. Translated: CASSLNGATNEKLFF.

This clonotype has only a few counts. The J gene is TRBJ1-1, the V gene TRBV6-1; D uncertain. CDR1 is MNHNS, CDR2 SASEGT, per germline. The V and J ends lost 5 bases and 4 bases respectively, with 11 bases between them. The CDR3 is 13 residues long. The CDR3 protein is CASSLKGITEAFF. The CDR3 DNA sequence: TGTGCCAGCAGTCTGAAAGGTATCACTGAAGCTTTCTTT.

This clonotype appeared a single time. CDR3 bases: TGTGCCAGCAGCTTATTCGGGATCAACATGAACACTGAAGCTTTCTTT. Encoded protein: CASSLFGINMNTEAFF. The rearrangement links TRBV7-3 to TRBJ1-1; D remains ambiguous. The CDR3 contains 16 residues. The V gene lost 2 bases and the J gene lost 0 bases, with 13 bases spanning the gap. Germline CDR1 and CDR2: SGHTA and FQGTGA. The full variable domain, completed using reference TRBV7-3 and TRBJ1-1, is GAGVSQTPSNKVTEKGKYVELRCDPISGHTALYWYRQSLGQGPEFLIYFQGTGAADDSGLPNDRFFAVRPEGSVSTLKIQRTERGDSAVYLCASSLFGINMNTEAFFGQGTRLTVV.

The chain recombines TRBV7-3 with TRBJ2-5, with a weak D call TRBD2 (6 bases). The CDR3 contains 15 residues. In germline, CDR1 is SGHTA, CDR2 FQGTGA. The germline V and J ends were trimmed by 8 bases and 2 bases, with 18 bases remaining between them. CDR3 sequence: CASVLAGGWQETQYF. DNA for the CDR3: TGTGCCAGCGTCTTAGCCGGGGGTTGGCAAGAGACCCAGTACTTC.

This clonotype was observed many times. CDR3 residues: CASTLGGPNTGELFF. The CDR3 nucleotides are TGTGCCAGCACCTTGGGGGGTCCTAACACCGGGGAGCTGTTTTTT. This chain links TRBV27 with TRBJ2-2, with D possibly being TRBD2 (6 bases). V was clipped by 7 bases and J by 2 bases, with 14 bases between them. The CDR3 runs to 15 residues. Germline values: CDR1 MNHEY, CDR2 SMNVEV (reference sequence).

This clonotype was found many times. The chain carries TRBV24-1 and TRBJ1-1; the D gene is possibly TRBD1 (5 bases). The CDR3 covers 13 residues. With 7 bases removed from V and 2 bases from J, the gap between germline ends came to 10 bases. Germline lookup yields CDR1 KGHDR and CDR2 SFDVKD. CDR3 region: CATRDGHNTEAFF. The CDR3 DNA reads TGTGCCACCAGAGACGGACACAACACTGAAGCTTTCTTT.

The chain combines TRBV27 with TRBJ2-7; 8 positions agree with TRBD1. The V gene end was trimmed by 6 bases and the J gene end by 2 bases; junction bases not matched to a gene: 6. The CDR3 loop spans 14 amino acids. Germline V lookup: CDR1 MNHEY, CDR2 SMNVEV (reference sequence). CDR3 protein: CASRQTGAPYEQYF. The CDR3 bases are TGTGCCAGCAGACAGACAGGGGCACCCTACGAGCAGTACTTC.

This clonotype has ten or more counts. A clone one base away is much larger, so this may be a read error. The J gene is TRBJ2-7, the V gene TRBV12-3 or TRBV12-4; 13 positions agree with TRBD2. The V segment lost 6 bases and the J segment 4 bases; nucleotides outside the gene matches: 3. The CDR3 sequence is 14 residues long. CDR3 protein: CASSRTSGRYEQYF. The CDR3 region has the DNA TGTGCCAGCAGCCGGACTAGCGGGAGATACGAGCAGTACTTC.

The chain joins TRBV6-1 to TRBJ2-3, with 8 nucleotides matching TRBD2. The CDR3 runs 18 residues. V lost 11 bases and J lost 0; bases outside the gene matches: 19. Per the germline V gene, CDR1 is MNHNS and CDR2 is SASEGT. The CDR3: CAPLAIKSLAGSTDTQYF. DNA of the CDR3: TGTGCCCCTTTGGCCATCAAATCTTTAGCGGGGAGCACAGATACGCAGTATTTT.

This clonotype is a singleton in its sample. A read error likely explains this, since a far larger clone differs by one base. The chain recombines TRBV6-2 or TRBV6-3 with TRBJ2-5; D not resolved. Germline V gives CDR1 MNHEY, CDR2 SVGEGT. There are 16 residues in the CDR3. The CDR3: CASSEWVSELQETQYF. The CDR3 bases are TGCGCCAGCAGTGAGTGGGTTTCGGAACTCCAAGAGACCCAGTACTTC.